This T cell receptor (beta chain) was observed in a study of regulatory T cells in long-lasting Graves disease. Arm-PCR of CDR3 regions and iRepertoire HTBI primers were the basis on which TCR beta libraries were built. TCRdb ran MiXCR on the multiplex PCR reads and lists one entry per CDR3 protein. The data contain over 650,000 distinct CDR3 sequences, around 30% of them singletons. Specified time point: persistent/refractory GD, antithyroid drugs over 5 years with positive TRAb. PBMC-extracted RNA yielded the TCR library. Criteria from the American Thyroid Association guidelines were applied to diagnose Graves' disease. Trimming stripped 3 bases from V and 8 bases from J, with 10 bases between. CDR3 length: 12 amino acids. The germline V gene encodes CDR1 MNHEY and CDR2 SMNVEV (reference sequence).

The material was peripheral blood mononuclear cells (PBMCs), obtained when the disease was refractory, from a patient treated with antithyroid drugs. The TCR was taken from a female donor with Graves disease. This chain links TRBV27 with TRBJ1-1; D possibly corresponds to TRBD1 (5 bases). As DNA, the CDR3 is TGTGCCAGCAGTTTGCCAGGGCGGGAAGCTTTCTTT. It is translated as CASSLPGREAFF.